This record covers a single T cell receptor (beta chain). The authors carried out high-throughput sequencing of TCR beta. They applied it to CD8+ and CD4+ T cells obtained from blood. Stable or active relapsing-remitting multiple sclerosis, untreated and meeting revised McDonald criteria, defined the controls. Negative isolation yielded the CD8+ and CD4+ T cells, while FACS enriched the TEMRA cells. The CDR3 totals 13 residues. The V and J ends lost 6 bases and 6 bases, in that order; junction bases with no gene match: 8. Looked up from germline, CDR1 is SGHKS and CDR2 is YYEKEE (reference sequence). The data were obtained in a study of CD8 T cells in Susac syndrome. RNA amounts of roughly 0.45 to 1 ug underwent reverse transcription with random hexamers. The TCR beta CDR3 was amplified by immunoSEQ multiplex PCR across 54 Vbeta, 13 Jbeta. One entry per CDR3 protein results from TCRdb running MiXCR on the immunoSEQ multiplex PCR reads. This sample has about 290,000 distinct CDR3 sequences, with over 75% found just once.

The chain has TRBV5-5 and TRBJ2-7; 8 bases are shared with TRBD1. This clonotype was sampled from a human donor with multiple sclerosis. The source material was CD8+ T cells from PBMCs. The CDR3 region is CASTPMTGAEQYF. In DNA, the CDR3 is TGTGCCAGCACCCCCATGACAGGGGCCGAGCAGTACTTC.